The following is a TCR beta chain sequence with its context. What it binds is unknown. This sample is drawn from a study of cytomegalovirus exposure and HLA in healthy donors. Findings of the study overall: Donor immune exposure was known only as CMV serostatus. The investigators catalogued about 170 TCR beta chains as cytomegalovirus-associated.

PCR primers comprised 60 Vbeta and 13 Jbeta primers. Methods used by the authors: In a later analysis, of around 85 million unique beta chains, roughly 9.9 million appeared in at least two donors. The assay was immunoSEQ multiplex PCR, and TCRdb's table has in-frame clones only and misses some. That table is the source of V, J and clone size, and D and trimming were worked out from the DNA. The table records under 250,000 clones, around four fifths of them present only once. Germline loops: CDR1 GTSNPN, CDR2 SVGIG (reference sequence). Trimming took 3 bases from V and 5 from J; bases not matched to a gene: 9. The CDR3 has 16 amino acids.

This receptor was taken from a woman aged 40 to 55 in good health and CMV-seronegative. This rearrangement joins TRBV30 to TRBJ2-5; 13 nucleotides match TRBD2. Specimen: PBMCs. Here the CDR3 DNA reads TGTGCCTGGAGCGTGGGACTAGCGGGAATGTGGGAGACCCAGTACTTC. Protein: CAWSVGLAGMWETQYF.